A single sample gave rise to the 8 T cell receptor beta chains below, sequenced in a study of control samples from healthy donors and cancer patients. Sequenced by immunoSEQ multiplex PCR; TCRdb stores in-frame clones only, minus some. The table has just under 75,000 clones, over 75% seen once; the top ten hold under 4.5%. Input material: blood. Receptors were obtained from a woman aged 50 to 60 in good health.

The V gene is TRBV19, the J gene TRBJ2-2; TRBD1 matches 11 bases. The CDR3 is 16 residues long. V lost 7 bases and J lost 4; bases outside the gene matches: 8. Germline V CDR1 and CDR2: LNHDA, SQIVND (reference sequence). The DNA for the CDR3 is TGTGCCAGTACCATACCCGGGACAGGGGGCACCGGGGAGCTGTTTTTT. It codes for CASTIPGTGGTGELFF.

This clone was seen just once. The chain recombines TRBV19 with TRBJ1-5; D call uncertain. The CDR3 totals 16 residues. The V gene's germline CDR1 is LNHDA and CDR2 SQIVND (reference sequence). Trimming removed 9 bases at V and 0 bases at J, with 18 bases between. The DNA for the CDR3 is TGTGCCAGCATACCTTCGAGCCTCTATAGCAATCAGCCCCAGCATTTT. Residues: CASIPSSLYSNQPQHF.

The gene calls are TRBV5-1 and TRBJ2-2; D is possibly TRBD1 (5 bases). In germline, CDR1 is SGHRS, CDR2 YFSETQ. The CDR3 is 16 residues long. Deletions cut 4 bases from V and 2 bases from J, with 15 bases between. The DNA of the CDR3 is TGCGCCAGCAGCCCGACGGCAGGGCTTAACACCGGGGAGCTGTTTTTT. Residues: CASSPTAGLNTGELFF.

This chain links TRBV11-1 with TRBJ2-5; D unresolved. Germline V gives CDR1 SGHAT, CDR2 FQDESV (reference sequence). V was clipped by 1 base and J by 4 bases, with 16 bases between them. The CDR3 is 16 residues long. The CDR3 DNA is TGTGCCAGCAGCTTAGGACATACTACCCTTTCAGAGACCCAGTACTTC. This translates into CASSLGHTTLSETQYF.

Notes on this clone: Distinct nucleotide sequences in the sample also encode this CDR3. The CDR3 reads CASSNLGVNQPQHF. The DNA of the CDR3 is TGTGCCAGTAGTAACCTTGGAGTCAATCAGCCCCAGCATTTT. The chain employs TRBV19 and TRBJ1-5; D not resolved. This CDR3 is 14 amino acids long. Germline V CDR1 and CDR2: LNHDA, SQIVND (reference sequence). V gave up 4 bases and J gave up 3 bases, with 10 bases separating them. The full variable domain, with the rest looked up from reference TRBV19 and TRBJ1-5, is DGGITQSPKYLFRKEGQNVTLSCEQNLNHDAMYWYRQDPGQGLRLIYYSQIVNDFQKGDIAEGYSVSREKKESFPLTVTSAQKNPTAFYLCASSNLGVNQPQHFGDGTRLSIL.

This chain joins TRBV9 and TRBJ2-7; no clear D gene. The length of the CDR3 is 14 residues. Looked up from germline, CDR1 is SGDLS and CDR2 is YYNGEE. V lost 0 bases to trimming and J lost 0 bases, with 7 bases between them. The CDR3 bases are TGTGCCAGCAGCGTAGGGGAAAGCTCCTACGAGCAGTACTTC. Translation: CASSVGESSYEQYF.

The chain couples TRBV30 to TRBJ1-6; D possibly corresponds to TRBD1 (5 bases). The V end lost 5 bases, the J end lost 7 bases, and 9 bases lay between the germline ends. Germline CDR1 is GTSNPN and CDR2 is SVGIG (reference sequence). This CDR3 comprises 12 residues. For the CDR3, the DNA is TGTGCCTGGGGGGACCCGAATTCACCCCTCCACTTT. Protein sequence: CAWGDPNSPLHF.

This clone came up a few times. In the same sample, other DNA sequences code for this CDR3. This chain connects TRBV5-1 to TRBJ1-1; D unresolved. Germline V gene data show CDR1 as SGHRS and CDR2 as YFSETQ. V lost 0 bases to trimming and J lost 3 bases, with 9 bases between them. This CDR3 is 14 amino acids long. CDR3 region: CASSLAGGYTEAFF. The CDR3 coding sequence is TGCGCCAGCAGCTTGGCCGGAGGGTACACTGAAGCTTTCTTT.